The rows below give T cell receptor beta chains drawn from one sample of a study of naive and memory T cell subsets. Each CDR3 protein is one row after TCRdb ran MiXCR on the UMI-ligation and nested PCR reads. The top ten hold approximately 6% of the sample, which has approximately 22,000 distinct CDR3 sequences, approximately 5.7% seen once. The input for sequencing was skin, taken from a tuberculin skin test site. The receptors derive from an adult in good health. Both conserved end residues are part of each CDR3. A D gene is named only where the DNA matches it firmly. Rows may omit the clone size; those that give it use once, few, many or a size class.

clone_size d_call j_call v_call cdr3_nt cdr3_aa
few TRBD2 TRBJ2-1 TRBV20-1 TGCAGTGCCCCTGGGACTAGCGGAGAGAATGAGCAGTTCTTC CSAPGTSGENEQFF
many TRBD1 TRBJ2-5 TRBV29-1 TGCAGCGTAACCGGGACAGGGTACCAAGAGACCCAGTACTTC CSVTGTGYQETQYF
many - TRBJ2-2 TRBV2 TGTGCCAGCAGTGATGGGACGGGGGCCGGGGAGCTGTTTTTT CASSDGTGAGELFF
few - TRBJ1-5 TRBV6-1 TGTGCCAGCAAACAGGGTCCCAATCAGCCCCAGCATTTT CASKQGPNQPQHF
few - TRBJ2-7 TRBV7-2 TGTGCCAGCAAAGAAAGGGTTCCGACTGCCTACGAGCAGTACTTC CASKERVPTAYEQYF
many TRBD2 TRBJ2-2 TRBV27 TGTGCCAGCAGGATCCCGCGGACTAGCGGGGAGAATAGCACCGGGGAGCTGTTTTTT CASRIPRTSGENSTGELFF
- TRBD1 TRBJ1-5 TRBV12-3/TRBV12-4 TGTGCCAGCAGCAGGGGGTCAGTCCAGCCCCAGCATTTT CASSRGSVQPQHF
many - TRBJ2-1 TRBV6-2/TRBV6-3 TGTGCCAGCAGTTACCCCTTATCATACGGCCTACACGACTACAATGAGCAGTTCTTC CASSYPLSYGLHDYNEQFF
- - TRBJ1-5 TRBV20-1 TGCAGTGCTACCGTCACCGTAAATAGCAATCAGCCCCAGCATTTT CSATVTVNSNQPQHF
many - TRBJ1-2 TRBV20-1 TGCAGTGCTAGTCTCGATGGAGGACCCTATGGCTACACCTTC CSASLDGGPYGYTF
few TRBD1 TRBJ1-2 TRBV18 TGTGCCAGCTCACCGTCGGGACAGCTCTATGGCTACACCTTC CASSPSGQLYGYTF
- TRBD1 TRBJ1-2 TRBV29-1 TGCAGCGTTGAGCCGACAGGGCGAAGTGGCTACACCTTC CSVEPTGRSGYTF
few - TRBJ2-7 TRBV19 TGTGCCAGTAGTGCGTATGACAAGCAGTACTTC CASSAYDKQYF
many - TRBJ2-2 TRBV5-1 TGCGCCAGCAGCTTGGAACCCTACACCGGGGAGCTGTTTTTT CASSLEPYTGELFF
- - TRBJ2-2 TRBV29-1 TGCAGCGTTGCCAGGTCGAACACCGGGGAGCTGTTTTTT CSVARSNTGELFF
few TRBD2 TRBJ2-2 TRBV20-1 TGCAGTGCTAGAACAGGACTAGCGGCCACCGGGGAGCTGTTTTTT CSARTGLAATGELFF
- TRBD2 TRBJ2-1 TRBV29-1 TGCAGCGTTGAAGAAGGGGATCTAGCGGGAGGCAACAATGAGCAGTTCTTC CSVEEGDLAGGNNEQFF
many - TRBJ1-2 TRBV6-5 TGTGCCACCGGAGGGGAGGTCTATGGCTACACCTTC CATGGEVYGYTF
medium-sized - TRBJ2-7 TRBV7-9 TGTGCCAGCAGCTTAGCTGATGGGCCGACTGAGCAGTACTTC CASSLADGPTEQYF
many TRBD2 TRBJ2-3 TRBV6-2/TRBV6-3 TGTGCCAGCAGGCGGGAGGGCCGTGCAGATACGCAGTATTTT CASRREGRADTQYF
- - TRBJ1-1 TRBV19 TGTGCCAGTAGTATTTGGAGGGTAAGAACTGAAGCTTTCTTT CASSIWRVRTEAFF
many - TRBJ2-3 TRBV20-1 TGCAGTGCTAGTAGGAGCCTTCAAGATACGCAGTATTTT CSASRSLQDTQYF
many TRBD2 TRBJ2-1 TRBV13 TGTGCCAGCAGCATTTCCGGGACTAGCGGGAGGAGATCCTACAATGAGCAGTTCTTC CASSISGTSGRRSYNEQFF
few TRBD2 TRBJ2-1 TRBV7-2 TGTGCCAGCAGCTTAGTTTCGGGGCTAGCGGGAGGGCTTCCCCATGAGCAGTTCTTC CASSLVSGLAGGLPHEQFF
- - TRBJ1-2 TRBV5-4 TGTGCCAGCAGCTTGTTTTTAAGGGGTACCTATGGCTACACCTTC CASSLFLRGTYGYTF
many TRBD1 TRBJ2-7 TRBV4-2 TGTGCCAGCAGCCAAGAGTGGACAGGGGGCGTTGTGTCCTACGAGCAGTACTTC CASSQEWTGGVVSYEQYF
few - TRBJ2-7 TRBV6-5 TGTGCCAGCAGGCCATTAGGTGGAGGATTCTACGAGCAGTACTTC CASRPLGGGFYEQYF
- - TRBJ1-5 TRBV30 TGTGCCTGGAGTCTAGGGTCCGGCAATCAGCCCCAGCATTTT CAWSLGSGNQPQHF
many TRBD2 TRBJ2-1 TRBV19 TGTGCCAGTAGTACCGGGACTAGCGGGTACTACAATGAGCAGTTCTTC CASSTGTSGYYNEQFF
many - TRBJ2-3 TRBV12-5 TGTGCTAGTGGTTTGGAGGTCGGCACAGATACGCAGTATTTT CASGLEVGTDTQYF
medium-sized - TRBJ2-6 TRBV12-3/TRBV12-4 TGTGCCAGCAGTTTACGGCAGGACAACGTCCTGACTTTC CASSLRQDNVLTF
many TRBD1 TRBJ1-5 TRBV30 TGTGCCTGGAGTGTGTCAGGGGGCAGTCAGCCCCAGCATTTT CAWSVSGGSQPQHF
many - TRBJ2-2 TRBV7-2 TGTGCCAGCAGGACTAGGGGGGGCCCGAACACCGGGGAGCTGTTTTTT CASRTRGGPNTGELFF
many - TRBJ2-6 TRBV5-1 TGCGCCAGCAGCTTTGAGGGGGCTGGGGCCAACGTCCTGACTTTC CASSFEGAGANVLTF
many - TRBJ2-2 TRBV19 TGTGCCAGTAGTATTTTCAGCACTGGGACCGGGGAGCTGTTTTTT CASSIFSTGTGELFF
many - TRBJ2-3 TRBV23-1 TGCGCCAGCAGTCAGGGGGCCTCGGCCACAGATACGCAGTATTTT CASSQGASATDTQYF
many - TRBJ1-6 TRBV6-6 TGTGCCAGCAGTCCCGGCAGGGATAATTCACCCCTCCACTTT CASSPGRDNSPLHF
few - TRBJ2-5 TRBV2 TGTGCCAGCAGTTCAATCGACCTTCTCCAAGAGACCCAGTACTTC CASSSIDLLQETQYF
many - TRBJ2-1 TRBV4-1 TGCGCCAGCAGCCTTCGTCCCTGGGACGGTATTTACAATGAGCAGTTCTTC CASSLRPWDGIYNEQFF
few TRBD1 TRBJ1-2 TRBV7-9 TGTGCCAGCAGCAATATACCGGGACAGGGACTTTACGGCTACACCTTC CASSNIPGQGLYGYTF
many TRBD2 TRBJ2-2 TRBV30 TGTGCCGGAACTAGCGGGAGTGGGGACACCGGGGAGCTGTTTTTT CAGTSGSGDTGELFF
few TRBD2 TRBJ2-7 TRBV6-5 TGTGCCAGCAGTTACTCTTCTCGGGAGGGCCTCGAGCAGTACTTC CASSYSSREGLEQYF
many - TRBJ1-1 TRBV4-2 TGTGCCAGCAGCCAAGTTGGGGGATCCACTGAAGCTTTCTTT CASSQVGGSTEAFF
- - TRBJ1-1 TRBV28 TGTGCCAGCAGTTTGGACACAGGGAATCGGGAAGCTTTCTTT CASSLDTGNREAFF
many TRBD1 TRBJ1-3 TRBV6-5 TGTGCCAGCAGTTACTACCCACAGGGGTCAGGAAACACCATATATTTT CASSYYPQGSGNTIYF
many - TRBJ1-1 TRBV7-3 TGTGCCAGCAGCTCCGAGCCGGGCGGGCACACTGAAGCTTTCTTT CASSSEPGGHTEAFF
many - TRBJ1-4 TRBV12-3/TRBV12-4 TGTGCCAGCACCCCGGACTGGGGGGAAAAACTGTTTTTT CASTPDWGEKLFF
many TRBD2 TRBJ2-1 TRBV18 TGTGCCAGCTCACCACAGACTAGCGGGAGCAATCCCGAGCAGTTCTTC CASSPQTSGSNPEQFF
- - TRBJ2-7 TRBV11-2 TGTGCCAGCAGCTTATTCCAGGCGTCCTACGAGCAGTACTTC CASSLFQASYEQYF
many - TRBJ2-5 TRBV6-2/TRBV6-3 TGTGCCAGCAGTTACGGTAGTATGAAGACCCAGTACTTC CASSYGSMKTQYF